This entry concerns a single T cell receptor (beta chain). The data were taken from a study of T cell responses to AZD1222 COVID-19 vaccine. Across the whole study: Second-dose intervals near 4 or 12 weeks were combined.

This CDR3 spans 15 amino acids. V lost 5 bases, J lost 6 bases, and 8 bases stayed unmatched. Germline values: CDR1 SGHNT, CDR2 YENEEA. Sequencing used immunoSEQ multiplex PCR; TCRdb keeps in-frame clones, though not all of them. The table lists about 55,000 clones, 80% to 90% of them singletons. The sequencing used peripheral blood, collected on day 0 of AZD1222 vaccination. This TCR was recovered from an adult in good health. The J gene is TRBJ2-2, the V gene TRBV11-3, with 8 positions matching TRBD2. The CDR3 nucleotides are TGTGCCAGCAGCGTTAGCGGGATCGGGCCCGGGGAGCTGTTTTTT. Translated: CASSVSGIGPGELFF.